Listed below are T cell receptor beta chains from one sample, sequenced in a study of Tregs in tolerant kidney transplant recipients. Sequenced by immunoSEQ multiplex PCR; TCRdb stores in-frame clones only, minus some. The sample contains roughly 250,000 clones, about 80% of which appear only once. Sequences were obtained from CD4+ T cells from blood. Receptors were obtained from a human donor in good health. The CDR3 runs from the conserved cysteine through the conserved F or W. D genes are given only for firm matches. Part of the rows lack a size; the others show once, few, many or a class for expanded clones.

v_gene	j_gene	abundance	d_gene	CDR3nt	CDR3aa
TRBV18	TRBJ2-7	.	.	TGTGCCAGCTCACCACCGAGCGGGACAGCCTACGAGCAGTACTTC	CASSPPSGTAYEQYF
TRBV6-5	TRBJ1-3	.	.	TGTGCCAGCAGTTACTCGAATTCTTGGGGGTACAACACCATATATTTT	CASSYSNSWGYNTIYF
TRBV4-3	TRBJ2-2	.	.	TGCGCCAGCAGCCAAGAAGTACGGGTAGACACCGGGGAGCTGTTTTTT	CASSQEVRVDTGELFF
TRBV19	TRBJ2-5	.	TRBD2	TGTGCCAGTAGTGGTAGCGGGCTACCCCAAGAGACCCAGTACTTC	CASSGSGLPQETQYF
TRBV7-6	TRBJ2-7	.	.	TGTGCCAGCAGCTTGTCGGCTCCTTTCGTCGAGCAGTACTTC	CASSLSAPFVEQYF
TRBV5-1	TRBJ2-3	.	.	TGCGCCAGCAGCTTAGCTAGGGGGAGGGCAGATACGCAGTATTTT	CASSLARGRADTQYF
TRBV5-1	TRBJ2-3	.	TRBD2	TGCGCCAGCAGATCCGGGACTAGCGGGGGGGCAACAGATACGCAGTATTTT	CASRSGTSGGATDTQYF
TRBV10-1	TRBJ2-4	.	.	TGCGCCAGCAGTGAGTCGACGGGGGCGCGGGGGAACATTCAGTACTTC	CASSESTGARGNIQYF
TRBV30	TRBJ2-1	.	TRBD2	TGTGCCTGCACTAGCGGTTCCTACAATGAGCAGTTCTTC	CACTSGSYNEQFF
TRBV5-4	TRBJ2-3	.	.	TGTGCCAGCAGCTTGGCGGGACGACCCGATACGCAGTATTTT	CASSLAGRPDTQYF
TRBV6-6	TRBJ1-4	.	.	TGTGCCAGCAGAGGAGTTGAAAAACTGTTTTTT	CASRGVEKLFF
TRBV4-1	TRBJ1-2	.	.	TGCGCCAGCAGCCAAGACCCGCGGCTCTATGGCTACACCTTC	CASSQDPRLYGYTF
TRBV10-2	TRBJ2-1	.	.	TGCGCCAGCAGTGAACGCGGGACCTCCTACAATGAGCAGTTCTTC	CASSERGTSYNEQFF
TRBV27	TRBJ2-7	.	TRBD2	TGTGCCAGCAGTCAGACTAGCGGGAGCTACGAGCAGTACTTC	CASSQTSGSYEQYF
TRBV30	TRBJ1-2	.	.	TGTGCCTGGAGTGTAAAGTTGGTAGGGGGAGACTATGGCTACACCTTC	CAWSVKLVGGDYGYTF
TRBV5-1	TRBJ2-1	.	TRBD1	TGCGCCAGCAGCGACGGGACAGGGGCCCACAATGAGCAGTTCTTC	CASSDGTGAHNEQFF
TRBV5-1	TRBJ1-1	few	TRBD1	TGCGCCAGCAGCTTGGTTCCCCGGGGACAGTCCAACACTGAAGCTTTCTTT	CASSLVPRGQSNTEAFF
TRBV7-6	TRBJ2-1	.	.	TGTGCCAGCAGCCGGGACTCCCAAACGGGTAATGAGCAGTTCTTC	CASSRDSQTGNEQFF
TRBV6-1	TRBJ2-7	few	TRBD1	TGTGCCAGCAGCTGGACAGGGGGTCAGTACGAGCAGTACTTC	CASSWTGGQYEQYF
TRBV10-2	TRBJ2-5	.	TRBD1	TGCGCCAGCAGCCCCCGGGACAGGGGGCGTGAGACCCAGTACTTC	CASSPRDRGRETQYF
TRBV5-1	TRBJ1-2	.	TRBD1	TGCGCCAGCAGCTTGGAGACAGGGGGCTTTCGTGTCTATGGCTACACCTTC	CASSLETGGFRVYGYTF
TRBV27	TRBJ1-1	.	TRBD1	TGTGCCAGCAGTCATGACAGGGTGAACACTGAAGCTTTCTTT	CASSHDRVNTEAFF
TRBV4-2	TRBJ1-5	.	.	TGTGCCAGCAGCCAAACTGGGGAGGGATGGGCGAGCAATCAGCCCCAGCATTTT	CASSQTGEGWASNQPQHF
TRBV7-8	TRBJ1-2	.	.	TGTGCCAGCAGCTTACGGAACCCGAGGAGTGGCTACACCTTC	CASSLRNPRSGYTF